The 4 T cell receptor beta chains in this list originate from one sample, sequenced in a study of T-cell reconstitution after alpha-beta-depleted transplantation in children. A TCRbeta library incorporating unique molecular identifiers was prepared. From the PCR reads, TCRdb called clonotypes with MiXCR, one entry per CDR3 protein. The table lists about 340,000 distinct CDR3 sequences, about a tenth of them singletons. The sample was PBMCs from the stem cell graft donor, taken from the stem cell graft. These receptors were obtained from a human donor who donated a stem cell graft to a child with acute lymphoblastic leukemia.

The chain recombines TRBV7-8 with TRBJ2-5; D gene uncertain. Trimming stripped 2 bases from V and 7 bases from J, with 11 bases between. The CDR3 totals 13 residues. Germline CDR1 is SGHVS and CDR2 is FQNEAQ. CDR3 in DNA: TGTGCCAGCAGCTTAAGAACTATAGGGACCCAGTACTTC. Amino acids: CASSLRTIGTQYF.

This clonotype was seen more than once but under ten times. V and J are TRBV2 and TRBJ1-1; weak D call: TRBD1 (6 bases). The CDR3 consists of 15 residues. Trimming took off 7 bases at V and 2 bases at J, with 17 bases between the two ends. The V gene's germline CDR1 is SNHLY and CDR2 FYNNEI. In DNA form, the CDR3 reads TGTGCCAGCACCCGAGAGGGGGGGGGTAACACTGAAGCTTTCTTT. This codes for CASTREGGGNTEAFF.

This clonotype was observed a few times. This CDR3 reads CASSLGLSTGELFF. For the CDR3, the DNA is TGTGCCAGCAGCTTGGGACTTTCCACCGGGGAGCTGTTTTTT. The genes are TRBV7-2 and TRBJ2-2; D is possibly TRBD2 (6 bases). The CDR3 is made up of 14 amino acids. Germline V CDR1 and CDR2: SGHTA, FQGNSA. The V gene lost 3 bases and the J gene lost 4 bases, with 9 bases spanning the gap.

The rearrangement links TRBV4-1 to TRBJ1-5, with 8 nucleotides matching TRBD1. The CDR3 is made up of 19 amino acids. The V and J ends lost 4 bases and 1 base, in that order; junction bases with no gene match: 15. In germline, CDR1 is MGHRA, CDR2 YSYEKL. The CDR3 DNA is TGCGCCAGCAGCCTAGATCCGGACAGGGAGGCTTTGAGCAATCAGCCCCAGCATTTT. Translated: CASSLDPDREALSNQPQHF.